This T cell receptor (beta chain) derives from a study of blood T cell repertoires in COVID-19. Study-wide context: Sites across the United States, Italy and Spain contributed samples from acute and convalescent COVID-19. In each case, the material was cDNA or gDNA derived from T cells, B-cell-depleted T cells, or PBMCs.

The germline CDR1 and CDR2 sequences are MNHEY and SVGEGT. The CDR3 length is 14 residues. The junction had 2 bases not matched to a gene; V was cut back by 0 bases and J by 7 bases. Authors' data handling: By means of reference gene primer amplification, nucleated cell counts were estimated. TCRdb's table, derived via immunoSEQ multiplex PCR, lists solely in-frame clones and lacks some. The V and J calls and the clone size are those of that table, but D and trimming were determined from the DNA. The sample has fewer than 300,000 clones; less than 85% are singletons. The sample holds a few counts of this clone.

Material: peripheral blood. This chain links TRBV6-2 or TRBV6-3 with TRBJ2-4, with 8 nucleotides matching TRBD1. The sequence came from a woman aged 18 to 35 with acute or convalescent COVID-19. CDR3 region: CASSYSTGANIQYF. The CDR3 bases are TGTGCCAGCAGTTACTCGACAGGGGCCAACATTCAGTACTTC.